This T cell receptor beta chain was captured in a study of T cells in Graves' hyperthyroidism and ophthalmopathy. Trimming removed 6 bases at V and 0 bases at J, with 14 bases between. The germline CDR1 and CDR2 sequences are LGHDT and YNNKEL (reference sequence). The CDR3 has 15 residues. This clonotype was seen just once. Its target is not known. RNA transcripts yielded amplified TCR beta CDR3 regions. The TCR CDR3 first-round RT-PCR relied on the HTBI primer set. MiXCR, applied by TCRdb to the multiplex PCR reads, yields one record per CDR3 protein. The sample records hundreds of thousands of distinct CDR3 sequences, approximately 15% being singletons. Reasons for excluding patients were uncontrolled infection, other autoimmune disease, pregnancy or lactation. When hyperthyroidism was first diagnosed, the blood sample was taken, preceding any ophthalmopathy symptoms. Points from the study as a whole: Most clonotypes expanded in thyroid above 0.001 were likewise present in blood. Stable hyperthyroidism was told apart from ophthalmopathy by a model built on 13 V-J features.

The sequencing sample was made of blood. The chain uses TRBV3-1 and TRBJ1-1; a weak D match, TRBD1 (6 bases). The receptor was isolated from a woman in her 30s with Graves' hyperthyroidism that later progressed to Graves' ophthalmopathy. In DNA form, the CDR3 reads TGTGCCAGCAGTCCGGTCAGGGGTATGAACACTGAAGCTTTCTTT. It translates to CASSPVRGMNTEAFF.